Each of the 13 T cell receptor beta chains below was sequenced from the same sample in a study of blood T cell repertoires in COVID-19. This table comes from immunoSEQ multiplex PCR, and its TCRdb copy is limited to in-frame clones, with some not included. The sample yields approximately 38,000 clones, about 79% seen once. Material for sequencing was peripheral blood. The receptors shown here come from a human donor with acute or convalescent COVID-19. The donor label of this sample is uncertain.

The chain recombines TRBV28 with TRBJ1-5; TRBD1 aligns across 10 bases. Germline trimming cut 6 bases from V and 2 bases from J; bases unmatched to any gene: 7. Per germline, CDR1 MDHEN and CDR2 SYDVKM. This CDR3 has 16 amino acids. The CDR3 DNA sequence: TGTGCCAGCAGCTCTGACAGGGGGCCCGGCAATCAGCCCCAGCATTTT. This codes for CASSSDRGPGNQPQHF.

The rearrangement joins TRBV10-1 to TRBJ2-1; possible D gene TRBD1, 5 bases. The germline CDR1 and CDR2 sequences are WNHNN and SYGVQD (reference sequence). The length of the CDR3 is 15 residues. V lost 0 bases to trimming and J lost 3 bases, with 9 bases between them. The CDR3 DNA follows: TGCGCCAGCAGTGAGTCAAGGGGATACTACAATGAGCAGTTCTTC. This translates into CASSESRGYYNEQFF.

V usage is TRBV9 and J usage is TRBJ1-6, with D perhaps TRBD1 (6 bases). V was shortened by 4 bases and J by 5 bases, with 16 bases between the two germline ends. Germline assignment: CDR1 SGDLS and CDR2 YYNGEE. This CDR3 comprises 16 residues. This CDR3 reads CASSHSRGQNNSPLHF. The CDR3, as DNA: TGTGCCAGCAGCCATTCTCGCGGACAGAATAATTCACCCCTCCACTTT.

The V call is TRBV19, the J call TRBJ2-5; 10 nucleotides agree with TRBD2. The CDR3 runs 16 residues. V was pared by 3 bases and J by 0 bases, with 4 bases of the junction left unmatched. The germline gives CDR1 LNHDA, CDR2 SQIVND (reference sequence). CDR3 sequence reads: CASSMWTSGNQETQYF. Written as DNA, the CDR3 is TGTGCCAGTAGTATGTGGACTAGCGGAAACCAAGAGACCCAGTACTTC. Complete variable domain (other parts from reference TRBV19 and TRBJ2-5): DGGITQSPKYLFRKEGQNVTLSCEQNLNHDAMYWYRQDPGQGLRLIYYSQIVNDFQKGDIAEGYSVSREKKESFPLTVTSAQKNPTAFYLCASSMWTSGNQETQYFGPGTRLLVL.

The chain combines TRBV7-9 with TRBJ2-3; 10 bases match TRBD1. V lost 3 bases and J lost 4; bases outside the gene matches: 4. The CDR3 runs 15 residues. CDR1 and CDR2 (germline): SEHNR, FQNEAQ (reference sequence). The CDR3 reads CASSFGQGEADTQYF. The DNA of the CDR3 is TGTGCCAGCAGCTTCGGACAGGGGGAGGCAGATACGCAGTATTTT.

V and J are TRBV7-8 and TRBJ2-2; D gene uncertain. The CDR3 is made up of 19 amino acids. V was pared by 4 bases and J by 0 bases, with 21 bases between. Per germline, CDR1 SGHVS and CDR2 FQNEAQ. CDR3 region: CASSSFISQHLSNTGELFF. DNA for the CDR3: TGTGCCAGCAGCTCATTTATCTCCCAACACCTCTCGAACACCGGGGAGCTGTTTTTT.

The CDR3 sequence is CASSLIRGGRKADTQYF. For the CDR3, the DNA is TGTGCCAGCAGCTTAATCAGAGGCGGGAGAAAGGCAGATACGCAGTATTTT. The chain combines TRBV7-9 with TRBJ2-3, with 7 bases lining up with TRBD2. The V segment lost 2 bases and the J segment 4 bases; nucleotides outside the gene matches: 12. This CDR3 comprises 17 residues. The V gene's germline CDR1 is SEHNR and CDR2 FQNEAQ (reference sequence).

J is TRBJ2-2 and V is TRBV2, with TRBD2 as a possible D gene (5 bases). The CDR3 totals 17 residues. Germline V gene sequence: CDR1 SNHLY, CDR2 FYNNEI. V was pared by 1 base and J by 5 bases, with 17 bases between. The CDR3 region has the DNA TGTGCCAGCAGTGAAGAGGAATATGAACGGGGAACCGGGGAGCTGTTTTTT. This encodes CASSEEEYERGTGELFF.

The chain is built from TRBV5-1 and TRBJ2-1; D may be TRBD2 (5 bases). V was cut by 0 bases and J by 7 bases, with 11 bases left in between. The germline CDR1 and CDR2 sequences are SGHRS and YFSETQ. This CDR3 region has 14 residues. The chain's CDR3 is CASSLDSVGNEQFF. As DNA, the CDR3 is TGCGCCAGCAGCTTGGATAGCGTAGGGAATGAGCAGTTCTTC.

The genes are TRBV5-1 and TRBJ2-1; 8 bases align to TRBD2. V shed 0 bases, J shed 7 bases, and the junction held 6 bases outside the gene matches. Germline CDR1 reads SGHRS; CDR2 reads YFSETQ. The CDR3 is 15 amino acids. CDR3 residues: CASSLAAGVSNEQFF. The CDR3 coding sequence is TGCGCCAGCAGCTTGGCAGCGGGAGTCTCAAATGAGCAGTTCTTC. The full variable domain, completed using reference TRBV5-1 and TRBJ2-1, is KAGVTQTPRYLIKTRGQQVTLSCSPISGHRSVSWYQQTPGQGLQFLFEYFSETQRNKGNFPGRFSGRQFSNSRSEMNVSTLELGDSALYLCASSLAAGVSNEQFFGPGTRLTVL.

The chain uses TRBV7-2 and TRBJ1-2, with 11 nucleotides matching TRBD1. The CDR3 is made up of 16 amino acids. V lost 1 base to trimming and J lost 8 bases; unmatched junction nucleotides: 9. Looked up from germline, CDR1 is SGHTA and CDR2 is FQGNSA. The CDR3 spells CASSLDFRDRGGGYTF. CDR3 bases: TGTGCCAGCAGCTTAGACTTCCGGGACAGGGGGGGAGGCTACACCTTC.

Remarks on this clone: A read error may produce the germline difference seen at one junction end. The rearrangement joins TRBV7-7 to TRBJ1-4; D is uncertain. In germline, CDR1 is SSHAT, CDR2 FNYEAQ (reference sequence). The CDR3 runs to 13 residues. The CDR3: CASSLRLNEKLFF. The CDR3 coding sequence is TGTGCCAGCAGCCTACGGTTGAATGAAAAGCTGTTTTTT.

The chain has TRBV6-5 and TRBJ2-7, with D tentatively TRBD1 (6 bases). V lost 10 bases, J lost 0 bases, and 13 bases lay in between. Germline CDR1 and CDR2: MNHEY and SVGAGI. The CDR3 has 13 amino acids. The CDR3 DNA reads as TGTGCCATTGAGGGGGTTGTCTCCTACGAGCAGTACTTC. This encodes CAIEGVVSYEQYF.